The 3 T cell receptor beta chains listed next were all sequenced from one sample in a study of OX40 agonist ivuxolimab in advanced cancers. TCRdb's copy holds only in-frame clones and misses some; the assay was immunoSEQ multiplex PCR. The sample has about 50,000 clones, about four fifths seen once. The input for sequencing was CD4+ or CD8+ T cells sorted from blood, taken in a trial of the OX40 agonist ivuxolimab. The receptor source for this set is an adult with an advanced solid tumor such as melanoma, head and neck, liver or kidney cancer.

There are a few counts of this clone. This chain uses TRBV27 with TRBJ1-1, with D tentatively TRBD1 (5 bases). This CDR3 is built from 16 residues. Trimming pared 0 bases from V and 0 bases from J, leaving 11 bases between. Germline CDR1 MNHEY, CDR2 SMNVEV (reference sequence). In nucleotides, the CDR3 is TGTGCCAGCAGTTTATCGTCCCGGGGGGTGAACACTGAAGCTTTCTTT. Protein sequence: CASSLSSRGVNTEAFF.

V is TRBV10-3 and J is TRBJ2-7; D might be TRBD1 (6 bases). The CDR3 covers 17 residues. Per germline, CDR1 ENHRY and CDR2 SYGVKD. V dropped 4 bases and J dropped 1 base, with 20 bases sitting between them. CDR3 in DNA: TGTGCCATCAGTGTTGGTAAAGGGGGTCAGTCGTCCTACGAGCAGTACTTC. It yields the protein CAISVGKGGQSSYEQYF.

In its sample, this clone was seen once. The gene calls are TRBV14 and TRBJ1-2; possibly TRBD1 for D (6 bases). V gave up 1 base and J gave up 3 bases, with 12 bases separating them. Germline lookup yields CDR1 SGHDN and CDR2 FVKESK. The CDR3 length is 15 residues. The CDR3 DNA reads TGTGCCAGCAGCCAAGGGGGGGCAGGGGACTATGGCTACACCTTC. Residues: CASSQGGAGDYGYTF.